This T cell receptor beta chain was sequenced in a study of Ad26.COV2.S vaccination and SARS-CoV-2 variants. Overall study: Sample donor was a member of the COV1001 Ad26.COV2.S trial arm. Points from the study as a whole: Non-spike TCR breadth was similar in vaccine and placebo recipients.

The protocol was immunoSEQ multiplex PCR, while the TCRdb copy is restricted to in-frame clones and leaves out a portion. The repertoire holds about 400,000 clones, with roughly 90% as singletons. Documented treatment: about 20 received Ad26.COV2.S at low or high dose, single or two shots; 5 received placebo; per-sample allocation not given. Sampling was performed 63 days after the first vaccine or placebo injection. It was an adult aged 18-55 years in Boston who was the donor. Expression of Wuhan-strain SARS-CoV-2 spike came from the Ad26 vector that formed the vaccine. With respect to this clone: The antigen remains unidentified.

Sequenced material: peripheral blood, taken in a trial of Ad26.COV2.S vaccine versus placebo. The receptor was derived from a person aged 18-65 years who received the Ad26.COV2.S COVID-19 vaccine or a placebo.

The CDR3 bases are TGTGCCAGCAGCAAAAGAGGCTGTCCCCCATCCGTCGGCAGGGCTTCCTTTAACTATGGCTACACCTTC. This gives the protein CASSKRGCPPSVGRASFNYGYTF. The chain employs TRBV21-1 and TRBJ1-2; TRBD1 was called by the table and not checked on the DNA. TRBV21-1 is deemed a pseudogene. The CDR3 covers 23 residues.